This section outlines one T cell receptor (beta chain) sequence together with its context. These data come from a study of patients and donors after allogeneic stem cell transplantation. Germline values: CDR1 ENHRY, CDR2 SYGVKD. CDR3 length: 17 amino acids. The trim removed 2 bases at V and 6 bases at J, leaving 8 bases unmatched. TCRdb used MiXCR to reprocess the RT-PCR reads, holding one entry per CDR3 protein. The sample consists of about a million distinct CDR3 sequences, more than 15% of them appearing once. The J gene is TRBJ2-1, the V gene TRBV10-3, with 12 bases matching TRBD2. Sequenced material: blood, either unsorted or a sorted T cell fraction (not recorded which). The clonotype comes from a human donor who was either an allogeneic HSCT recipient or a stem cell or donor lymphocyte infusion donor (not recorded which). It is not recorded whose cells these are; they may come from a transplant donor. The CDR3: CAISELAGGLGGNEQFF. CDR3 DNA sequence: TGTGCCATCAGTGAGCTAGCGGGGGGGCTCGGGGGCAATGAGCAGTTCTTC.